This T cell receptor (beta chain) is from a study of blood T cell repertoires in COVID-19. With V trimmed by 6 bases and J by 2 bases, 7 bases remained unmatched. The CDR3 extends over 15 amino acids. Germline lookup yields CDR1 LGHDT and CDR2 YNNKEL (reference sequence). Using immunoSEQ multiplex PCR, the repertoire was profiled, and TCRdb retains in-frame clones only, with some absent. Here the sample spans nearly 350,000 clones, around 88% being singletons. Sequenced sample: peripheral blood. This chain links TRBV3-1 (or the pseudogene TRBV3-2) with TRBJ2-3, with 8 bases that match TRBD2. The receptor was isolated from a man aged 25-45 years with active or convalescent COVID-19. CDR3 in amino acids: CASRRSGRVTDTQYF. The DNA for the CDR3 is TGTGCCAGCAGACGCAGCGGGAGAGTCACAGATACGCAGTATTTT.